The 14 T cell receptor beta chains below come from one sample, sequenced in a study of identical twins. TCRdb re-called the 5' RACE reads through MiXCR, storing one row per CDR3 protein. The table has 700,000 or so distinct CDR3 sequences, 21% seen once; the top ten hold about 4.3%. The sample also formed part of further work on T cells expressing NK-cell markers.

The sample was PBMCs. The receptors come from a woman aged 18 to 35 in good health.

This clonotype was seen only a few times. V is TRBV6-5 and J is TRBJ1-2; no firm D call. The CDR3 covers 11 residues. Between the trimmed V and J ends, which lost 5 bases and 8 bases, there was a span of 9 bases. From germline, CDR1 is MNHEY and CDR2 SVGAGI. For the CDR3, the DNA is TGTGCCAGCAGTGGGTCGGAGGGCTACACCTTC. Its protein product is CASSGSEGYTF.

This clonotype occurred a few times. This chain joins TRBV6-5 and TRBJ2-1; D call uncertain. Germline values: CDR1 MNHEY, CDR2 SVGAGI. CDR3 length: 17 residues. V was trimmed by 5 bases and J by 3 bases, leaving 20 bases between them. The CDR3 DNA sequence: TGTGCCAGCAGTCTCTCGCCCCGACCCTCGGACTACAATGAGCAGTTCTTC. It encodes CASSLSPRPSDYNEQFF.

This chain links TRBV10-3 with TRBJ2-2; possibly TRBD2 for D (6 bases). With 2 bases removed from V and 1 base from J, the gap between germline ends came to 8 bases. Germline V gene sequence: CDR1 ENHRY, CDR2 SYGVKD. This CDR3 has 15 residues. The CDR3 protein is CAISEASVNTGELFF. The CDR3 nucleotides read TGTGCCATCAGTGAGGCTAGCGTGAACACCGGGGAGCTGTTTTTT.

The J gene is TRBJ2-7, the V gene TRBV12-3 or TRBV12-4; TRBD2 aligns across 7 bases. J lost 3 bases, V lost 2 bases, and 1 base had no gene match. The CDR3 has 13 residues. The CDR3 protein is CASSLQRGYEQYF. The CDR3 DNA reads TGTGCCAGCAGTTTACAGCGGGGCTACGAGCAGTACTTC.

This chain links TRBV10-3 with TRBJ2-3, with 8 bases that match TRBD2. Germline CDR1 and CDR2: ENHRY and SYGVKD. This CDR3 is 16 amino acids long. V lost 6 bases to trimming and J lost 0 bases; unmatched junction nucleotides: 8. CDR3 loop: CAISPGGALSTDTQYF. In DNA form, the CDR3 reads TGTGCCATCAGCCCCGGGGGGGCACTTAGCACAGATACGCAGTATTTT.

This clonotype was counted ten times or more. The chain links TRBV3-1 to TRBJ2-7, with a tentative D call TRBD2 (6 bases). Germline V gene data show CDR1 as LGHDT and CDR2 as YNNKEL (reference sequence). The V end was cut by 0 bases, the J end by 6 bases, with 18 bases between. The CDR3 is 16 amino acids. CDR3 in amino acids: CASSQDAGNYLSEQYF. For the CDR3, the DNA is TGTGCCAGCAGCCAAGATGCGGGGAACTACCTATCCGAGCAGTACTTC.

CDR3 DNA sequence: TGCGCCAGCCGACTCCCGGCCGGGGGGCCTGGGGATACGCAGTATTTT. The encoded protein is CASRLPAGGPGDTQYF. The chain combines TRBV5-1 with TRBJ2-3; D perhaps matches TRBD2 (7 bases). Germline V gene lookup returns CDR1 SGHRS and CDR2 YFSETQ. This CDR3 comprises 16 residues. The V end was cut by 7 bases, the J end by 6 bases, with 24 bases between.

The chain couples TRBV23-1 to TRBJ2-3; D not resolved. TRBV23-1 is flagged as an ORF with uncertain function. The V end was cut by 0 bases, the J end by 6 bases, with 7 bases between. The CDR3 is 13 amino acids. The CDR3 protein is CASSQSRSDTQYF. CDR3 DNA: TGCGCCAGCAGTCAATCGCGTTCGGATACGCAGTATTTT.

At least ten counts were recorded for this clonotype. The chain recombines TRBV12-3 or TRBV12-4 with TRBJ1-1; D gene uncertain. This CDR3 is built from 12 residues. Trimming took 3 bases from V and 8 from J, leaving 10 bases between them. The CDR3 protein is CASSFSSLEAFF. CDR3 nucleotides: TGTGCCAGCAGTTTTTCCAGCCTCGAAGCTTTCTTT.

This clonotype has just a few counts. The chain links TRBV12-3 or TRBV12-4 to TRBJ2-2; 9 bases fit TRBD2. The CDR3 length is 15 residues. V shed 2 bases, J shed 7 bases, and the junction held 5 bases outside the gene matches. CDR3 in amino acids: CASSLIGSGGGELFF. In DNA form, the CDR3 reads TGTGCCAGCAGTTTAATTGGTAGCGGGGGCGGGGAGCTGTTTTTT.

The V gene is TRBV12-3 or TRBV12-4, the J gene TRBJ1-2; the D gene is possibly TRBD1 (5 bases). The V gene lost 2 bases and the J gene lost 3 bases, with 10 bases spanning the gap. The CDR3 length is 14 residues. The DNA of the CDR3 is TGTGCCAGCAGTTTAAGGGACCCCTACTATGGCTACACCTTC. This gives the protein CASSLRDPYYGYTF.

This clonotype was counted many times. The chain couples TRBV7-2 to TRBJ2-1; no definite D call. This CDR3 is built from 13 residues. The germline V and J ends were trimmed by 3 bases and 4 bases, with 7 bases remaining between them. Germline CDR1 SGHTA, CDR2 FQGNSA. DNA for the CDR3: TGTGCCAGCAGCTTGGCGAGATACAATGAGCAGTTCTTC. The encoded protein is CASSLARYNEQFF.

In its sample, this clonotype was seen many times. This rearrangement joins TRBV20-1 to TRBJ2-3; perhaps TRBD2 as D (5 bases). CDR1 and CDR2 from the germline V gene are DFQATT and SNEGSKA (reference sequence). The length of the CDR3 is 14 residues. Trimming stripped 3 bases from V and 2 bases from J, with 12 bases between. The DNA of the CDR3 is TGCAGTGCTAGTCCGGGAACGAACACAGATACGCAGTATTTT. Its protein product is CSASPGTNTDTQYF.

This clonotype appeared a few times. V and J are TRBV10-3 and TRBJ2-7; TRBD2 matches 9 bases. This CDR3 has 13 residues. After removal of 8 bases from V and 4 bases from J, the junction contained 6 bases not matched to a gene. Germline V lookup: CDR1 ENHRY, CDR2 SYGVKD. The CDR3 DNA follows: TGTGCCATCTCGGGACTAGCCCTTTACGAGCAGTACTTC. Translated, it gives CAISGLALYEQYF.